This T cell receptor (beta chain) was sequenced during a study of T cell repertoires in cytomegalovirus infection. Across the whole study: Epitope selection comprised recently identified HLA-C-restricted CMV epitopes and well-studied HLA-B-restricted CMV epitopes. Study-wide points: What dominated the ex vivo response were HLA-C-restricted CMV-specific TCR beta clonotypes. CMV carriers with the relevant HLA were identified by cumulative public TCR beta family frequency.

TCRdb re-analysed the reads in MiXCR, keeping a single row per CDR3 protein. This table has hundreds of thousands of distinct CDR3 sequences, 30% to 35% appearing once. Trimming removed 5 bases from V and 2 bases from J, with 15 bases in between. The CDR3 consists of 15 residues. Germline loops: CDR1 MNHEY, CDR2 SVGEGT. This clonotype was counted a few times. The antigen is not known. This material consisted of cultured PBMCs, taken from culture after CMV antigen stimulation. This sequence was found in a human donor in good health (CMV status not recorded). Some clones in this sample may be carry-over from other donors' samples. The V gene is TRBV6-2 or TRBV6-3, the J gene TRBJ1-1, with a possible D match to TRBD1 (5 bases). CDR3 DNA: TGTGCCAGCAGTGGACTAACAGGACCCAACACTGAAGCTTTCTTT. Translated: CASSGLTGPNTEAFF.